This T cell receptor (beta chain) was documented in a study of T cell responses to AZD1222 COVID-19 vaccine. Study-wide findings and caveats: Reportedly, nearly half of unique spike TCRs recognized epitopes outside B.1.351/B.1.1.7 mutations. Among the donors, most were white British and more were female, and clonal diversity was possibly underestimated. Baseline antibody screening turned up just a handful of seropositive AZD1222 recipients. Compared with day 0, the breadth and depth of the Spike-specific TCR repertoire rose significantly after two doses of AZD1222.

Libraries were prepared by immunoSEQ multiplex PCR; TCRdb keeps only in-frame clonotypes and omits some of them. The profile shows about 86,000 clones, more than 90% of them singletons. Concerning this clone itself: Its target is unknown.

The germline gives CDR1 SGHNT, CDR2 YYREEE (reference sequence). Deletions cut 4 bases from V and 10 bases from J, with 12 bases between. The CDR3 has 13 amino acids. The clonotype originates from an adult in good health. The sample here was peripheral blood, taken on day 0 of AZD1222 vaccination. V and J are TRBV5-4 and TRBJ1-6; D unclear. The CDR3 DNA follows: TGTGCCAGCAGCGCAACTGCAGCCTCACCCCTCCACTTT. Its protein is CASSATAASPLHF.